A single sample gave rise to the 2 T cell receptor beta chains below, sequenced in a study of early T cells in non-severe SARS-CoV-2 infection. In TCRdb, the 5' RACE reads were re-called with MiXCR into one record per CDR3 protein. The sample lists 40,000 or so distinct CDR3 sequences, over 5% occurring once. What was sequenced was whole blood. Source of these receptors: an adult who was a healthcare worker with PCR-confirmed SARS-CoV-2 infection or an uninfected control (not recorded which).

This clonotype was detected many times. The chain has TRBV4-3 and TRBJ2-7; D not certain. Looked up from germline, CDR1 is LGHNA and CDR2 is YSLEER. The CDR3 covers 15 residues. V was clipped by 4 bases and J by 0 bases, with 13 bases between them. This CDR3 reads CASSLQYTSSYEQYF. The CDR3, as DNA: TGCGCCAGCAGCCTACAATACACGAGCTCCTACGAGCAGTACTTC.

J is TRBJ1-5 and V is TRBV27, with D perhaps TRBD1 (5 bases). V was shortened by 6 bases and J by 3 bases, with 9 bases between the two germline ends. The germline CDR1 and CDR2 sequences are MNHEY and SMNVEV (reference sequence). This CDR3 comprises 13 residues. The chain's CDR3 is CASRGDFNQPQHF. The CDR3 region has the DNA TGTGCCAGCAGGGGGGACTTCAATCAGCCCCAGCATTTT.